This T cell receptor (beta chain) is from a study of PD-L1 blockade in urothelial cancer. About the study: Prior exposure to chemotherapy in patients amounted to 0 to 3 regimens received. Timepoints chosen for blood analysis were 3 weeks (second dose) and 6 weeks after treatment start.

The CDR3 sequence is 15 residues long. Trimming cost V 1 base and J 3 bases; bases outside gene matches: 4. Germline lookup yields CDR1 SGHNT and CDR2 YENEEA. The investigators introduced synthetic TCR analog templates into each PCR as spikes. TCRdb's copy holds only in-frame clones and misses some; the assay was immunoSEQ multiplex PCR. The sample shows about 52,000 clones, roughly 80% of them seen only once. Patients were living with locally advanced or metastatic urothelial carcinoma. The sequenced sample was PBMCs, obtained around atezolizumab (anti-PD-L1) treatment. V is TRBV11-3 and J is TRBJ2-3, with 7 bases identical to TRBD2. The TCR originated in a man in his 70s with urothelial cancer. CDR3 DNA: TGTGCCAGCAGCTTAGGCGGGAGAAGGACAGATACGCAGTATTTT. Translation: CASSLGGRRTDTQYF.